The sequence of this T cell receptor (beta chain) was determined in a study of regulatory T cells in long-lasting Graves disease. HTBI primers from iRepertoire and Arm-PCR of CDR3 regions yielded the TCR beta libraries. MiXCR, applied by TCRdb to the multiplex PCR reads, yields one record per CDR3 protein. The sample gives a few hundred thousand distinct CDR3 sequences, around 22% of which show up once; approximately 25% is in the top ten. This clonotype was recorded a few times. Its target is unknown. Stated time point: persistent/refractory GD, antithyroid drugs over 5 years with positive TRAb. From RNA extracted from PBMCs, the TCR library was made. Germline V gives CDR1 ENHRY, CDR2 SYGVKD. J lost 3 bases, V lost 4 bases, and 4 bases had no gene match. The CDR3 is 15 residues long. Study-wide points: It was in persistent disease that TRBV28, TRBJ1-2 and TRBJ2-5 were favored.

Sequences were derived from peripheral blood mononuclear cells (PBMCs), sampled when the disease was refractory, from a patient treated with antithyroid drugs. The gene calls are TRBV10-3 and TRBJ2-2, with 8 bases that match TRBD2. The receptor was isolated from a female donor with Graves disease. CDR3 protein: CAISVREGHTGELFF. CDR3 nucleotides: TGTGCCATCAGTGTACGGGAGGGCCACACCGGGGAGCTGTTTTTT.